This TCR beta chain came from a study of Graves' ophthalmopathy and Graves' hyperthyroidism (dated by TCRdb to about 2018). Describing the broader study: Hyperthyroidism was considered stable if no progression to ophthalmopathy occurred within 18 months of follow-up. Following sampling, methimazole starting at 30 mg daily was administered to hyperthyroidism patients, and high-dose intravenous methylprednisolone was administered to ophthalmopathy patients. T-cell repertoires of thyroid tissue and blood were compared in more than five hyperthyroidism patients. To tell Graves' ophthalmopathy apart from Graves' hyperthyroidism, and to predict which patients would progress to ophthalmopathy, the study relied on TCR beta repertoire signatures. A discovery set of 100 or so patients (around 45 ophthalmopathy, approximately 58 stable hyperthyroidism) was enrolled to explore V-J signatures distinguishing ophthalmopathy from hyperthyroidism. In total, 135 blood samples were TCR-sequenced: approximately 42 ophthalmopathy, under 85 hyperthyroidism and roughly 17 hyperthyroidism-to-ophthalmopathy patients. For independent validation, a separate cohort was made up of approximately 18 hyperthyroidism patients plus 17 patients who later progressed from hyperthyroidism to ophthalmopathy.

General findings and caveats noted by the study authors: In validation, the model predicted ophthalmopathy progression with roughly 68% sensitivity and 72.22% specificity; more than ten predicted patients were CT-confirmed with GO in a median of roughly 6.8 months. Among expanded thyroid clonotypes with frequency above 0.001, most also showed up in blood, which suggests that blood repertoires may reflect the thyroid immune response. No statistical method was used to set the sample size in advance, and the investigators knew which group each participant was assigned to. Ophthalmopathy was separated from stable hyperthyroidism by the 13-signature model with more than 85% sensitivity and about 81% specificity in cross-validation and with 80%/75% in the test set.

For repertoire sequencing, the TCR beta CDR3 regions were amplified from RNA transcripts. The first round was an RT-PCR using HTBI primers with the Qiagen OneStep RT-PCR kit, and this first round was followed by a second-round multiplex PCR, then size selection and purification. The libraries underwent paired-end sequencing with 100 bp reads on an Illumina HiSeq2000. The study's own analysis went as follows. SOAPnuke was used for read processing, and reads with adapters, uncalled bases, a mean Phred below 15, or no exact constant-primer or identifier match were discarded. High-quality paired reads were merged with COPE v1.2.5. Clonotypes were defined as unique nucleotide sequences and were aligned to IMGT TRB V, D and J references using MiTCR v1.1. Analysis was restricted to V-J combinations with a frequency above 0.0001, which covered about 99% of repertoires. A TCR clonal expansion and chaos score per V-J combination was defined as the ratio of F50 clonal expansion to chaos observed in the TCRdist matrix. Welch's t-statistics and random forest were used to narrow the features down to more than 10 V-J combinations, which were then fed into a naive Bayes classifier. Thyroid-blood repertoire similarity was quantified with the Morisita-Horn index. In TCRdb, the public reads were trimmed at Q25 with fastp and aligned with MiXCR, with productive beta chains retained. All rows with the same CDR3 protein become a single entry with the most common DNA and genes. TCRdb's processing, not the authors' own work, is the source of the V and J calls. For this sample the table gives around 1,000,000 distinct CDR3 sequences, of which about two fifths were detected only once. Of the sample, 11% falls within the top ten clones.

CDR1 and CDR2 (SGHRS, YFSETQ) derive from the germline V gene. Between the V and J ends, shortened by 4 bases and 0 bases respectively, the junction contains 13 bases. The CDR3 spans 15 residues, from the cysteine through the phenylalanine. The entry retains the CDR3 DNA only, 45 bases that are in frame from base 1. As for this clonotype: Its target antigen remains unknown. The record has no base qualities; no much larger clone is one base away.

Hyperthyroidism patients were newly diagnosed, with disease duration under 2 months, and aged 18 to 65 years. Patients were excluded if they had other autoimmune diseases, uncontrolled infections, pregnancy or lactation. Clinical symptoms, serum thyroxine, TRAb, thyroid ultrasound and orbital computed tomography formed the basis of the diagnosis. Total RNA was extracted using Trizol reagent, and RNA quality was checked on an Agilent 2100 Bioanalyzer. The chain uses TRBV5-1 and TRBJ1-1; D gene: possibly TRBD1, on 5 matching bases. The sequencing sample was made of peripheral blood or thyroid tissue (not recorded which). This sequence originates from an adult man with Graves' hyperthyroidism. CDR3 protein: CASSPSGRLNTEAFF. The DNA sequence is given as TGCGCCAGCAGCCCTTCGGGACGGCTGAACACTGAAGCTTTCTTT. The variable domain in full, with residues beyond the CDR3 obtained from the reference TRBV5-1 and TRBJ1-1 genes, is KAGVTQTPRYLIKTRGQQVTLSCSPISGHRSVSWYQQTPGQGLQFLFEYFSETQRNKGNFPGRFSGRQFSNSRSEMNVSTLELGDSALYLCASSPSGRLNTEAFFGQGTRLTVV.